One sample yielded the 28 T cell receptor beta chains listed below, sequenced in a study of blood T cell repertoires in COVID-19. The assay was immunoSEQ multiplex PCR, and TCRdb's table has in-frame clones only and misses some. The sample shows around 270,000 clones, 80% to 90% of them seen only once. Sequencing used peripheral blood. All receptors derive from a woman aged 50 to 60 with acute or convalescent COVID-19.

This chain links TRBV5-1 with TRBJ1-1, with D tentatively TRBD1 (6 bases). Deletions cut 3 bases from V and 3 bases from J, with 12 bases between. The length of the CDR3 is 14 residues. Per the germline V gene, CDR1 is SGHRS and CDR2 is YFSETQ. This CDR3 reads CASSWGRLDTEAFF. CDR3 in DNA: TGCGCCAGCAGCTGGGGGCGCTTGGACACTGAAGCTTTCTTT.

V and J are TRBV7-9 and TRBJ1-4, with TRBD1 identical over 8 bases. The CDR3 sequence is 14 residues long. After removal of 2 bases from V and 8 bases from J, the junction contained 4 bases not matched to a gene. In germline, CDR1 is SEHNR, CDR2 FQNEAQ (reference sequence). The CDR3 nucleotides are TGTGCCAGCAGCTTACAACAGGGGGACGAAAAACTGTTTTTT. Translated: CASSLQQGDEKLFF.

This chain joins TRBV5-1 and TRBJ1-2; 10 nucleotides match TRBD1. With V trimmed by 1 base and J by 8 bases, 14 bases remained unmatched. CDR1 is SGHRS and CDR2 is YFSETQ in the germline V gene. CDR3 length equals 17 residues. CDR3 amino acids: CASSLFSDRDRGSGYTF. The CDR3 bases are TGCGCCAGCAGCTTGTTTTCGGACCGGGACAGGGGATCGGGCTACACCTTC.

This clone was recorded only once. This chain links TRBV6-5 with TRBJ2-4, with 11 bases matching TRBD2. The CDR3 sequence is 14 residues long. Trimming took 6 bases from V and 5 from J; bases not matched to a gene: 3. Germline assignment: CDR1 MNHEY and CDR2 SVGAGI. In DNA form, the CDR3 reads TGTGCCAGCAGGACTAGCGGGACGGAAAACATTCAGTACTTC. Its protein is CASRTSGTENIQYF.

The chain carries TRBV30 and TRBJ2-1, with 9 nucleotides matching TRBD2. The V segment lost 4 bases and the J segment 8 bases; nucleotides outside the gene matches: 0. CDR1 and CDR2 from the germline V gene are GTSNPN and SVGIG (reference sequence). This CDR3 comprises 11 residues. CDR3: CAWTSGDEQFF. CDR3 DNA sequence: TGTGCCTGGACTAGCGGGGATGAGCAGTTCTTC.

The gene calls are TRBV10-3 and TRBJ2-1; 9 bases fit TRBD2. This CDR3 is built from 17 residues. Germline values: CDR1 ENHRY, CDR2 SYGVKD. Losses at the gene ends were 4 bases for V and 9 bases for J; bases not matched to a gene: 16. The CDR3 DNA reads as TGTGCCATCAGTGTCCACCCGGGACTAGCTCTTCTAGGTGAGCAGTTCTTC. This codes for CAISVHPGLALLGEQFF.

The CDR3 DNA reads TGTGCCAGCAAGAGACAGGGGAACACCGGGGAGCTGTTTTTT. It yields the protein CASKRQGNTGELFF. The chain joins TRBV2 to TRBJ2-2; TRBD1 matches at 7 bases. Germline CDR1 SNHLY, CDR2 FYNNEI. Germline trimming cut 7 bases from V and 1 base from J; bases unmatched to any gene: 3. The CDR3 extends over 14 amino acids.

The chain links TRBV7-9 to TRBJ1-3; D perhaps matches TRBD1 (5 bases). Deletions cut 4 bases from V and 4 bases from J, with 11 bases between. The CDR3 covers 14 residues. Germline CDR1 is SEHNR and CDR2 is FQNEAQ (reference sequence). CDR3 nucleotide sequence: TGTGCCAGCAGCTCGGACATACCAGGAAACACCATATATTTT. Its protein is CASSSDIPGNTIYF. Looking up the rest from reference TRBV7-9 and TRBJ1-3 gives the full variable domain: DTGVSQNPRHKITKRGQNVTFRCDPISEHNRLYWYRQTLGQGPEFLTYFQNEAQLEKSRLLSDRFSAERPKGSFSTLEIQRTEQGDSAMYLCASSSDIPGNTIYFGEGSWLTVV.

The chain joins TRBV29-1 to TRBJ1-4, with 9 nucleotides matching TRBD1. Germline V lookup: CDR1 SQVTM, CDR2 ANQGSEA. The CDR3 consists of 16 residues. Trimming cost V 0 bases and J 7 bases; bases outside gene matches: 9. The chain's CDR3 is CSVEDPEDRGREKLFF. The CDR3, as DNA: TGCAGCGTTGAAGATCCGGAGGACAGGGGTCGTGAAAAACTGTTTTTT. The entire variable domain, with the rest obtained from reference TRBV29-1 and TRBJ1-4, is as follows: SAVISQKPSRDICQRGTSLTIQCQVDSQVTMMFWYRQQPGQSLTLIATANQGSEATYESGFVIDKFPISRPNLTFSTLTVSNMSPEDSSIYLCSVEDPEDRGREKLFFGSGTQLSVL.

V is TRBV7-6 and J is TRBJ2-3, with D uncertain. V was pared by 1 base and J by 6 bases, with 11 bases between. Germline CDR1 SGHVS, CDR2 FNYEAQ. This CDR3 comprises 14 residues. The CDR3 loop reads CASSLVEARDTQYF. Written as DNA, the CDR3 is TGTGCCAGCAGCTTAGTCGAGGCGAGGGATACGCAGTATTTT.

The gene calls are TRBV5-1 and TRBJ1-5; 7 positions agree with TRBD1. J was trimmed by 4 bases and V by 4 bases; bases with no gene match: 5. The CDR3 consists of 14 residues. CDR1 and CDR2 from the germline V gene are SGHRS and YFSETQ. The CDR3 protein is CASSVGQINQPQHF. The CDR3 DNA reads TGCGCCAGCAGCGTGGGACAGATAAATCAGCCCCAGCATTTT.

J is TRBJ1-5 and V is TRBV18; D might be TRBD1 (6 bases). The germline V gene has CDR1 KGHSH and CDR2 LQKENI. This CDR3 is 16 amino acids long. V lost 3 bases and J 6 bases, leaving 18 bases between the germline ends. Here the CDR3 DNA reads TGTGCCAGCTCACCCCGTTCCCGGGGGGCAGGTCAGCCCCAGCATTTT. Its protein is CASSPRSRGAGQPQHF.

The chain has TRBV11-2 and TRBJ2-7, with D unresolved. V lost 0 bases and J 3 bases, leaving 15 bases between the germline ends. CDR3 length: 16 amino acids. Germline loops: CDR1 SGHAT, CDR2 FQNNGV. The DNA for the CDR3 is TGTGCCAGCAGCTTAGAAGGCGGCAAGGAGTACTACGAGCAGTACTTC. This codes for CASSLEGGKEYYEQYF. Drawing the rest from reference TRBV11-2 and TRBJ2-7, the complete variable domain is EAGVAQSPRYKIIEKRQSVAFWCNPISGHATLYWYQQILGQGPKLLIQFQNNGVVDDSQLPKDRFSAERLKGVDSTLKIQPAKLEDSAVYLCASSLEGGKEYYEQYFGPGTRLTVT.

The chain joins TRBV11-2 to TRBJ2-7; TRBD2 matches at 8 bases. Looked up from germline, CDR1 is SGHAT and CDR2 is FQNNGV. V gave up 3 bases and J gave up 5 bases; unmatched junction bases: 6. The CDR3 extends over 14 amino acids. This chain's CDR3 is CASSFAGRANEQYF. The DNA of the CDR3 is TGTGCCAGCAGCTTTGCCGGGAGGGCCAACGAGCAGTACTTC.

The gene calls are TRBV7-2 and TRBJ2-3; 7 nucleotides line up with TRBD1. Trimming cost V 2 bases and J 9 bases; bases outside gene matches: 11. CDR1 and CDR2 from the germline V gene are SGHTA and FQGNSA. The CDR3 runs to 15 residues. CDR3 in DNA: TGTGCCAGCAGCTTAACCCAACTGGGACAGTCCACGCAGTATTTT. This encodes CASSLTQLGQSTQYF.

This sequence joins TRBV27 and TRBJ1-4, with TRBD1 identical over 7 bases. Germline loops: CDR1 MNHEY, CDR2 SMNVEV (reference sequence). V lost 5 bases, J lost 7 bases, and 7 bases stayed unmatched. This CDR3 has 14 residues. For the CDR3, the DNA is TGTGCCAGCAGTATTGACAGGGACGTTGAAAAACTGTTTTTT. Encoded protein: CASSIDRDVEKLFF. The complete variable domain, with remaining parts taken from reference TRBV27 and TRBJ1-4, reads EAQVTQNPRYLITVTGKKLTVTCSQNMNHEYMSWYRQDPGLGLRQIYYSMNVEVTDKGDVPEGYKVSRKEKRNFPLILESPSPNQTSLYFCASSIDRDVEKLFFGSGTQLSVL.

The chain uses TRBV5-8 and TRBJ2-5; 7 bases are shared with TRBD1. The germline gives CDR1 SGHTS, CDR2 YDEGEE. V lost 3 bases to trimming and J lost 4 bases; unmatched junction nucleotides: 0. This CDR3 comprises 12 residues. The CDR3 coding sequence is TGTGCCAGCAGCTACAGGGGAGAGACCCAGTACTTC. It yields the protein CASSYRGETQYF.

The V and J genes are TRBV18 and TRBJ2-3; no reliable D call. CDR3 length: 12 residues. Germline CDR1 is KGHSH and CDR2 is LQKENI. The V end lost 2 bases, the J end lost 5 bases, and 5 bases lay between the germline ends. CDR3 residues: CASSPGRDTQYF. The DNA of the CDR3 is TGTGCCAGCTCACCAGGTAGAGATACGCAGTATTTT.

CDR3 amino acids: CASTGSPRYEKLFF. CDR3 nucleotide sequence: TGTGCCAGTACAGGGAGCCCTCGCTATGAAAAACTGTTTTTT. The chain has TRBV28 and TRBJ1-4, with D possibly being TRBD1 (6 bases). CDR1 MDHEN and CDR2 SYDVKM come from the germline V gene. The CDR3 is 14 residues long. The V gene lost 9 bases and the J gene lost 6 bases, with 17 bases spanning the gap.

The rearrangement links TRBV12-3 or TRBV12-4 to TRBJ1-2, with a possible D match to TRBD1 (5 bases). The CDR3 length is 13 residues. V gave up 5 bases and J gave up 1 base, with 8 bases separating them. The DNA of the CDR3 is TGTGCCAGCAGTACCCAGGGTAACTATGGCTACACCTTC. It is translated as CASSTQGNYGYTF.

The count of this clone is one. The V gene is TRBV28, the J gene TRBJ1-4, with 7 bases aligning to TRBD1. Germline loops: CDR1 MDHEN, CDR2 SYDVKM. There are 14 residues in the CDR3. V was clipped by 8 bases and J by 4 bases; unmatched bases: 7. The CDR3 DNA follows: TGTGCCAGCGGCTCCCCAGGGGGTAATGAAAAACTGTTTTTT. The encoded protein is CASGSPGGNEKLFF.

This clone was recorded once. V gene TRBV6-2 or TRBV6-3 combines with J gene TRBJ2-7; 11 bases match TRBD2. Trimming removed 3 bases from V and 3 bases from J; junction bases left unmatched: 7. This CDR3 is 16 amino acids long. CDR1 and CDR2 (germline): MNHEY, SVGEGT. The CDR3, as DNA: TGTGCCAGCAGTTATGCCCCGGGACTAGCGGTCTACGAGCAGTACTTC. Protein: CASSYAPGLAVYEQYF.

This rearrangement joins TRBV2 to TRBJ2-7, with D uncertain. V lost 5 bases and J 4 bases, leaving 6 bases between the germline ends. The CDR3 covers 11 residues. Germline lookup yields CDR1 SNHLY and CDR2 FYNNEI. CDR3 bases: TGTGCCAGCAGTCAGGATTACGAGCAGTACTTC. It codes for CASSQDYEQYF.

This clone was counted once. The CDR3 protein is CASSFTYEQYF. In nucleotides, the CDR3 is TGTGCCAGCAGTTTCACCTACGAGCAGTACTTC. The chain has TRBV28 and TRBJ2-7; no reliable D call. V shed 3 bases and J shed 2 bases, with 2 bases lying between them. The CDR3 totals 11 residues. The V gene's germline CDR1 is MDHEN and CDR2 SYDVKM. The full variable domain, rest sourced from reference TRBV28 and TRBJ2-7, is DVKVTQSSRYLVKRTGEKVFLECVQDMDHENMFWYRQDPGLGLRLIYFSYDVKMKEKGDIPEGYSVSREKKERFSLILESASTNQTSMYLCASSFTYEQYFGPGTRLTVT.

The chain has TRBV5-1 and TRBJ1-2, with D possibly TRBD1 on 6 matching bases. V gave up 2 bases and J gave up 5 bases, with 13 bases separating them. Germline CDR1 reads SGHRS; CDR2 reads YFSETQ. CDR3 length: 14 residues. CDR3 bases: TGCGCCAGCAGCTTTGGGTCAGGGGATTATGGCTACACCTTC. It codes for CASSFGSGDYGYTF.

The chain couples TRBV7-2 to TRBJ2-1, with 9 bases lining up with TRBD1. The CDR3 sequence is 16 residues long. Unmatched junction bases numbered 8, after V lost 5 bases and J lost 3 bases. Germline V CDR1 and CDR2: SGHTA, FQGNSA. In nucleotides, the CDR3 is TGTGCCAGCAGCCAGGGGGGGACAGGGCACTACAATGAGCAGTTCTTC. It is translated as CASSQGGTGHYNEQFF.

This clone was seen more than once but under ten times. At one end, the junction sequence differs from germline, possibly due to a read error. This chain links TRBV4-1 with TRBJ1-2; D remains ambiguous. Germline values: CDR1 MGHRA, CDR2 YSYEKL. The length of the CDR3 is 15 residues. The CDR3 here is CASTQRGSINYGYTF. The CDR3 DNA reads TGCGCCAGCACCCAACGTGGGAGTATCAACTATGGCTACACCTTC.

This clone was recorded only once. DNA for the CDR3: TGTGCCACCAGGCCAAGGACAGGGGGCCGAAACACCATATATTTT. Protein: CATRPRTGGRNTIYF. This chain links TRBV15 with TRBJ1-3, with 11 bases aligning to TRBD1. V lost 6 bases to trimming and J lost 5 bases; unmatched junction nucleotides: 6. The CDR3 has 15 amino acids. In germline, CDR1 is LNHNV, CDR2 YYDKDF (reference sequence). Combining the CDR3 with reference TRBV15 and TRBJ1-3 gives the whole variable domain DAMVIQNPRYQVTQFGKPVTLSCSQTLNHNVMYWYQQKSSQAPKLLFHYYDKDFNNEADTPDNFQSRRPNTSFCFLDIRSPGLGDTAMYLCATRPRTGGRNTIYFGEGSWLTVV.